The present entry profiles one T cell receptor (beta chain) with its context. The sample belongs to a study of CD8+CD57+ T cells in acquired aplastic anemia. According to the study, genomic DNA was the template for TCR beta VDJ and CDR3 profiling. Each CDR3 protein is one row after TCRdb ran MiXCR on the reads. The sample holds 150,000 or so distinct CDR3 sequences, more than 40% seen once. Sequenced patients had shown CD8+CD57+ cell expansion by flow cytometry. The V gene's germline CDR1 is ENHRY and CDR2 SYGVKD. This CDR3 has 14 amino acids. The germline V and J ends were trimmed by 2 bases and 0 bases, with 8 bases remaining between them.

This chain joins TRBV10-3 and TRBJ2-7; the D is unclear. Material: sorted CD4+, CD8+, or CD8+CD57+ T cells (not recorded which) from PBMCs. The sequence derives from a human donor with aplastic anemia. The CDR3 reads CAISEAGDSYEQYF. For the CDR3, the DNA is TGTGCCATCAGTGAGGCAGGAGACTCCTACGAGCAGTACTTC.